The T cell receptor beta chain described here comes from a study of shared clonotypes between healthy human individuals. This clone was observed a single time. A read error is the likely source, as a far larger clone sits one nucleotide away. Clones were sequenced by immunoSEQ multiplex PCR, and TCRdb holds only the in-frame ones, with some missing. The sample holds some 490,000 clones, around 85% seen once. The sequenced sample consisted of PBMCs. The TCR originated in a woman aged 40 to 50 in good health. Some clones in this sample may be carry-over from other donors' samples.

CDR3 sequence (DNA): TGTGCCAGCAGCCTACAGGCATCTTCGAACACCGGGGATCTGTTTTTT. Translation: CASSLQASSNTGDLFF. The chain uses TRBV5-6 and TRBJ2-2; perhaps D is TRBD1 or TRBD2 (5 bases each). The germline V gene encodes CDR1 SGHDT and CDR2 YYEEEE. The CDR3 is made up of 16 amino acids.